This note documents a single T cell receptor (beta chain) sequence. This CDR3 is also generated by other DNA sequences in the sample. The ends lost 4 bases at V and 7 bases at J; junction bases unmatched: 6. The CDR3 runs 15 residues. Per the germline V gene, CDR1 is SGDLS and CDR2 is YYNGEE. This sample stems from a study of blood T cell repertoires in COVID-19. Study in general: Researchers got acute and convalescent COVID-19 samples from the United States, Italy and Spain. In each case, the material was cDNA or gDNA derived from T cells, B-cell-depleted T cells, or PBMCs.

In the study's own analysis: It was from reference gene primer amplification that nucleated cell counts were estimated. Method: immunoSEQ multiplex PCR; TCRdb's copy keeps in-frame clones and lacks some. The V and J calls and clone size come from that table; D and trimming were worked out from the DNA. This table holds approximately 190,000 clones, about 81% found once. The sequencing sample was made of peripheral blood. The origin of this receptor is a man aged 30 to 45 with active or convalescent COVID-19. The genes are TRBV9 and TRBJ2-1, with 12 positions matching TRBD2. In DNA form, the CDR3 reads TGTGCCAGCAGCCCTCGACTAGCGGGAGTGAATGAGCAGTTCTTC. This encodes CASSPRLAGVNEQFF.